A selection of T cell receptor beta chains follows, all from one sample in a study of T cell changes during pregnancy in multiple sclerosis. Sequenced by immunoSEQ multiplex PCR; TCRdb stores in-frame clones only, minus some. The sample lists over 50,000 clones, 92% occurring once. Sequencing was performed on CD4+ T cells from peripheral blood mononuclear cells, taken after pregnancy. The origin of the receptors is a female donor with multiple sclerosis, enrolled in a pregnancy study. The CDR3 runs from the conserved cysteine through the conserved F or W. The D gene is left open where the match is weak. Clone size is given for some rows only: seen once, a few or many times, or a class if the clone is expanded.

j_gene,d_gene,abundance,v_gene,CDR3aa,CDR3nt
TRBJ2-3,-,-,TRBV4-2,CASSRGLTDTQYF,TGTGCCAGCAGCCGCGGCTTGACAGATACGCAGTATTTT
TRBJ2-3,-,-,TRBV7-9,CASSLGADTQYF,TGTGCCAGCAGCTTAGGAGCAGATACGCAGTATTTT
TRBJ1-5,-,-,TRBV7-9,CASSADSVNQPQHF,TGTGCCAGCAGCGCGGACAGTGTCAATCAGCCCCAGCATTTT
TRBJ2-5,TRBD1,-,TRBV19,CASSSNRGRETQYF,TGTGCCAGTAGTAGTAACAGGGGCAGAGAGACCCAGTACTTC
TRBJ2-1,-,-,TRBV7-3,CASSLGPSHNEQFF,TGTGCCAGCAGCTTGGGCCCGAGCCACAATGAGCAGTTCTTC
TRBJ2-1,-,once,TRBV5-4,CASSSWDFSTNEQFF,TGTGCCAGCAGCTCCTGGGACTTCTCCACGAATGAGCAGTTCTTC
TRBJ1-2,-,-,TRBV29-1,CSVEGLRGTNYGYTF,TGCAGCGTTGAGGGGCTCAGGGGAACTAACTATGGCTACACCTTC
TRBJ2-1,-,once,TRBV2,CASSVLGLARHNEQFF,TGTGCCAGCAGTGTTTTGGGTCTAGCGAGGCACAATGAGCAGTTCTTC
TRBJ1-1,-,-,TRBV11-3,CASSLERGAETTEAFF,TGTGCCAGCAGCTTAGAAAGAGGCGCAGAGACTACTGAAGCTTTCTTT
TRBJ1-5,-,-,TRBV6-6,CASSWGDNQPQHF,TGTGCCAGCAGTTGGGGGGACAATCAGCCCCAGCATTTT
TRBJ2-7,-,-,TRBV18,CASSPRFGGPGSDEQYF,TGTGCCAGCTCACCACGGTTCGGGGGACCCGGCTCGGACGAGCAGTACTTC
TRBJ2-7,TRBD1,-,TRBV5-5,CASSPKTWGQGYEQYF,TGTGCCAGCAGCCCCAAGACGTGGGGACAGGGCTACGAGCAGTACTTC
TRBJ2-7,TRBD2,once,TRBV19,CASSIALAGATYEQYF,TGTGCCAGTAGTATAGCTCTAGCGGGAGCAACCTACGAGCAGTACTTC
TRBJ1-6,-,-,TRBV5-1,CASSLNTGINSPLHF,TGCGCCAGCAGCTTGAACACAGGGATCAATTCACCCCTCCACTTT
TRBJ2-1,TRBD1,-,TRBV19,CASSIGQGSLNEQFF,TGTGCCAGTAGTATAGGACAGGGCTCCCTCAATGAGCAGTTCTTC
TRBJ1-4,-,-,TRBV30,CAWSQGWQWFF,TGTGCCTGGAGCCAGGGGTGGCAGTGGTTTTTT
TRBJ2-3,-,-,TRBV11-1,CASSLVAVSTDTQYF,TGTGCCAGCAGCTTAGTTGCGGTTAGCACAGATACGCAGTATTTT
TRBJ2-1,-,-,TRBV29-1,CSVAGGLAYNEQFF,TGCAGCGTTGCCGGGGGATTAGCCTACAATGAGCAGTTCTTC
TRBJ2-3,TRBD2,-,TRBV11-2,CASSFLTSGGVTDTQYF,TGTGCCAGCAGCTTCTTGACTAGCGGAGGAGTGACAGATACGCAGTATTTT
TRBJ2-5,-,-,TRBV19,CASSRQGPETQYF,TGTGCCAGTAGCCGGCAGGGTCCAGAGACCCAGTACTTC
TRBJ2-3,-,few,TRBV27,CASSFAGGWADTQYF,TGTGCCAGCAGTTTCGCGGGCGGGTGGGCAGATACGCAGTATTTT
TRBJ2-6,-,once,TRBV27,CASSPAPGGTGANVLTF,TGTGCCAGCAGCCCGGCTCCAGGGGGGACAGGGGCCAACGTCCTGACTTTC
TRBJ2-6,-,-,TRBV11-3,CASSLGGSGANVLTF,TGTGCCAGCAGCTTGGGGGGCTCTGGGGCCAACGTCCTGACTTTC
TRBJ1-1,-,-,TRBV19,CASSKTVANSQNTEAFF,TGTGCCAGTAGTAAGACAGTTGCCAATTCCCAGAACACTGAAGCTTTCTTT
TRBJ2-2,TRBD1,-,TRBV6-1,CASRPTGYNTGELFF,TGTGCCAGCAGACCGACAGGGTATAACACCGGGGAGCTGTTTTTT
TRBJ1-5,-,-,TRBV6-5,CASNRGGGNQPQHF,TGTGCCAGCAATAGGGGAGGGGGCAATCAGCCCCAGCATTTT
TRBJ2-2,TRBD2,once,TRBV5-1,CASSPIAGGTGELFF,TGCGCCAGCAGCCCGATAGCGGGAGGCACCGGGGAGCTGTTTTTT
TRBJ2-1,TRBD2,-,TRBV2,CASSEDAGEIYNEQFF,TGTGCCAGCAGTGAAGACGCGGGAGAGATTTACAATGAGCAGTTCTTC
TRBJ2-3,TRBD2,-,TRBV2,CASSPGTSGRAKDTQYF,TGTGCCAGCAGCCCCGGGACTAGCGGGAGGGCCAAAGATACGCAGTATTTT
TRBJ2-7,-,-,TRBV11-2,CASSFGLRDTYEQYF,TGTGCCAGCAGCTTCGGACTCCGGGACACCTACGAGCAGTACTTC
TRBJ2-7,-,once,TRBV5-1,CASSWRQDVSYEQYF,TGCGCCAGCAGCTGGAGACAGGACGTTTCCTACGAGCAGTACTTC
TRBJ1-1,TRBD1,-,TRBV30,CAWSGGTGRSEAFF,TGTGCCTGGAGTGGAGGGACAGGGCGGTCGGAAGCTTTCTTT